This T cell receptor (beta chain) came from a study of blood T cell repertoires in COVID-19. Germline CDR1 and CDR2: KGHSH and LQKENI. With 0 bases removed from V and 4 bases from J, the gap between germline ends came to 9 bases. The CDR3 totals 14 residues. Assay used: immunoSEQ multiplex PCR; TCRdb lists only in-frame clones, some missing. The data hold 250,000 to 400,000 clones, with around 86% observed a single time. What was sequenced was peripheral blood. The V call is TRBV18, the J call TRBJ1-2, with D possibly being TRBD1 (5 bases). The receptor was isolated from a man in his fifties with active or convalescent COVID-19. The chain's CDR3 is CASSPPGLTYGYTF. CDR3 in DNA: TGTGCCAGCTCACCACCGGGACTTACCTATGGCTACACCTTC.